This T cell receptor (beta chain) was captured in a study of neurological immune-mediated disorders. The team produced cDNA through 5'RACE using 10-nucleotide random UMIs. MiXCR was run by TCRdb on the 5' RACE reads, yielding one entry per CDR3 protein. The sample has approximately 82,000 distinct CDR3 sequences; less than 15% are singletons. Indicated time point: longitudinal time-point 2. In this sample, this clonotype turned up many times. Germline lookup yields CDR1 SGHRS and CDR2 YFSETQ. CDR3 length: 14 amino acids. The ends were cut back, 0 bases at V and 2 bases at J, with 9 bases in the middle.

Input material: PBMCs. The sequence was collected from a female donor with HTLV-1-associated myelopathy (HAM/TSP). The chain uses TRBV5-1 and TRBJ2-7; D is uncertain. The CDR3 loop reads CASSLAPEPYEQYF. For the CDR3, the DNA is TGCGCCAGCAGCTTGGCCCCAGAGCCCTACGAGCAGTACTTC.